This T cell receptor (beta chain) was sequenced in a study of blood T cell repertoires in COVID-19. Participant ages covered about 18 to 100 years across 20 to 30 US areas. Profiled with immunoSEQ multiplex PCR; TCRdb holds only in-frame clones, not every one. Of about 220,000 clones detected, approximately 90% appear once; the ten largest clones hold just over 2.5%. Germline V gene data show CDR1 as SQVTM and CDR2 as ANQGSEA. The CDR3 extends over 12 amino acids. The ends were cut back, 3 bases at V and 7 bases at J, with 9 bases in the middle. The specimen sequenced was PBMCs or T cells enriched from blood (not recorded which). This clonotype originated in a woman aged 25 to 39 who had recovered from COVID-19. The chain combines TRBV29-1 with TRBJ1-4; no clear D. The CDR3 sequence is CSVEEPGEKLFF. CDR3 nucleotides: TGCAGCGTTGAGGAACCAGGTGAAAAACTGTTTTTT. The complete variable domain, with remaining parts taken from reference TRBV29-1 and TRBJ1-4, reads SAVISQKPSRDICQRGTSLTIQCQVDSQVTMMFWYRQQPGQSLTLIATANQGSEATYESGFVIDKFPISRPNLTFSTLTVSNMSPEDSSIYLCSVEEPGEKLFFGSGTQLSVL.